This paragraph covers one TCR beta chain sequence. Trimming left V 0 bases short and J 4 bases short, with 7 bases between. The CDR3 runs to 14 residues. Germline lookup yields CDR1 SGDLS and CDR2 YYNGEE. Profiled with immunoSEQ multiplex PCR; TCRdb holds only in-frame clones, not every one. The sample lists tens of thousands of clones; 85% to 95% were seen once. The data derive from a study of technical replicates of blood from a few donors. The sequence came from a human donor in good health. Material: T cells isolated from PBMCs. The V call is TRBV9, the J call TRBJ2-2; D may be TRBD2 (5 bases). CDR3 region: CASSVAGSTGELFF. CDR3 sequence (DNA): TGTGCCAGCAGCGTAGCGGGGTCCACCGGGGAGCTGTTTTTT. The whole variable domain, remainder taken from reference TRBV9 and TRBJ2-2, is DSGVTQTPKHLITATGQRVTLRCSPRSGDLSVYWYQQSLDQGLQFLIQYYNGEERAKGNILERFSAQQFPDLHSELNLSSLELGDSALYFCASSVAGSTGELFFGEGSRLTVL.